These T cell receptor beta chains were read from a single sample in a study of T cell responses to AZD1222 COVID-19 vaccine. The table came from immunoSEQ multiplex PCR; TCRdb's copy has only in-frame clones and leaves some out. This table holds over 150,000 clones, approximately 90% found once. The material was peripheral blood, obtained on day 0 of AZD1222 vaccination. The receptor source for this set is an adult in good health. The CDR3 runs from the conserved cysteine through the conserved F or W. The D gene is left open where the match is weak. Where a row states a size, it is once, few, many or the class of an expanded clone; other rows omit it.

CDR3 DNA	CDR3 protein	clone size	V gene	J gene	D gene
TGTGCCAGCAGTGACCACTCGGAAGGGGGTTCAGCTTTCTTT	CASSDHSEGGSAFF	NA	TRBV2	TRBJ1-1	NA
TGTGCCAGCAGCTTAGCGGGAGGGACTATCTCGAGCGAGCAGTACTTC	CASSLAGGTISSEQYF	NA	TRBV7-9	TRBJ2-7	TRBD2
TGTGCCAGTAGTCCCTCCAGTCAGGGGGGGCAGCCCCAGCATTTT	CASSPSSQGGQPQHF	few	TRBV19	TRBJ1-5	TRBD1
TGTGCCAGCAGTTCGTACGACAGGGGGGGGTCCTACGAGCAGTACTTC	CASSSYDRGGSYEQYF	NA	TRBV27	TRBJ2-7	TRBD1
TGTGCCAGCAGCCAGGCAGGGATCACTGAAGCTTTCTTT	CASSQAGITEAFF	NA	TRBV3-1/TRBV3-2	TRBJ1-1	NA
TGCAGCGTCGGGGGACTAGCGCCTAAAGAGACCCAGTACTTC	CSVGGLAPKETQYF	NA	TRBV29-1	TRBJ2-5	TRBD2
TGTGCCAGCAGTACACCCGAACGGGGGGCTTACGAGCAGTACTTC	CASSTPERGAYEQYF	few	TRBV6-2/TRBV6-3	TRBJ2-7	NA
TGTGCCAGCAGCTTAGACAGGAATCAGCCCCAGCATTTT	CASSLDRNQPQHF	NA	TRBV7-2	TRBJ1-5	NA
TGTGCCAGCAGTTTGGGGGAGTGGCACTACGAGCAGTACTTC	CASSLGEWHYEQYF	NA	TRBV27	TRBJ2-7	NA
TGTGCCTGGAGTGGCGAGATTGGCTATGGCTACACCTTC	CAWSGEIGYGYTF	NA	TRBV30	TRBJ1-2	NA
TGTGCCAGCAGCCACCGGGACTGGCGTACCCAAGAGACCCAGTACTTC	CASSHRDWRTQETQYF	NA	TRBV3-1/TRBV3-2	TRBJ2-5	NA
TGTGCCAGCAGTCACGACGGTGGTAGCTCCTACAATGAGCAGTTCTTC	CASSHDGGSSYNEQFF	NA	TRBV5-4	TRBJ2-1	NA
TGTGCCAGCAGTGAGATCAGATTAGCTTTCTTT	CASSEIRLAFF	NA	TRBV6-1	TRBJ1-1	NA
TGTGCCAGCAGCTCTAGGGATAACACTGAAGCTTTCTTT	CASSSRDNTEAFF	few	TRBV7-9	TRBJ1-1	NA
TGTGCCAGCAGCGTAGACGGACCTCACAATGAGCAGTTCTTC	CASSVDGPHNEQFF	NA	TRBV11-3	TRBJ2-1	NA
TGTGCCAGTAGTAGGACTAGCGGGGCCTACAATGAGCAGTTCTTC	CASSRTSGAYNEQFF	NA	TRBV19	TRBJ2-1	TRBD2
TGTGCCAGCAGTTCCCGGACTAGGTCCACAGATACGCAGTATTTT	CASSSRTRSTDTQYF	NA	TRBV27	TRBJ2-3	TRBD2
TGTGCCAGCAGTTTCTCACCGGGAGGCGGGGGGGACAATGAGCAGTTCTTC	CASSFSPGGGGDNEQFF	NA	TRBV27	TRBJ2-1	TRBD2
TGTGCCAGTAGTACGACAGGGGGGGCGGTAGGAGAGACCCAGTACTTC	CASSTTGGAVGETQYF	NA	TRBV19	TRBJ2-5	TRBD1
TGTGCCAGCTCACCACCAGGCCAGGGTGGTGAAAAACTGTTTTTT	CASSPPGQGGEKLFF	NA	TRBV18	TRBJ1-4	NA
TGTGCCAGCAGCCCCACGGGACAGGGGGCCAACGAGCAGTACTTC	CASSPTGQGANEQYF	NA	TRBV7-9	TRBJ2-7	TRBD1
TGTGCCAGCAGCTTAGACGCAGCGTCCTACAATGAGCAGTTCTTC	CASSLDAASYNEQFF	NA	TRBV7-3	TRBJ2-1	NA
TGTGCCAGCAGCCAAGCCTCCTTAAAAGAGACCCAGTACTTC	CASSQASLKETQYF	NA	TRBV3-1/TRBV3-2	TRBJ2-5	NA
TGTGCCAGCAGCCCCTCAAGCGGGGCCTACAATGAGCAGTTCTTC	CASSPSSGAYNEQFF	few	TRBV9	TRBJ2-1	TRBD2
TGTGCCAGTAGTAACCCCGGTAGGCCCCACTATGGCTACACCTTC	CASSNPGRPHYGYTF	NA	TRBV19	TRBJ1-2	NA
TGTGCCAGTAATGATCCGGGACAGGGGGCTGGAAACACCATATATTTT	CASNDPGQGAGNTIYF	NA	TRBV19	TRBJ1-3	TRBD1
TGTGCCAGCAGCTTAGCGCTAGCAGGGGGTGAAAAACTGTTTTTT	CASSLALAGGEKLFF	NA	TRBV7-8	TRBJ1-4	TRBD1
TGTGCCAGCAGCGTAGATGAGGTAGGTCGAGCTTTCTTT	CASSVDEVGRAFF	NA	TRBV9	TRBJ1-1	NA
TGTGCCAGCAGTCTAACAGCCGGGACAGCCTTTAACTATGGCTACACCTTC	CASSLTAGTAFNYGYTF	NA	TRBV27	TRBJ1-2	TRBD1
TGTGCCAGCAGCCCCACGGGGACAGGTTCCTACAATGAGCAGTTCTTC	CASSPTGTGSYNEQFF	NA	TRBV9	TRBJ2-1	TRBD1
TGTGCCAGCAGCCAAGTGGGGACTAGCGGAGCCTACAATGAGCAGTTCTTC	CASSQVGTSGAYNEQFF	NA	TRBV3-1/TRBV3-2	TRBJ2-1	TRBD2
TGCGCCAGCAGTGAGCCCCCCGGGACCAACCCTAGCACAGATACGCAGTATTTT	CASSEPPGTNPSTDTQYF	NA	TRBV10-1	TRBJ2-3	NA
TGTGCCAGCAGTTACTCGGCAGGGGACTCCTACGAGCAGTACTTC	CASSYSAGDSYEQYF	NA	TRBV6-5	TRBJ2-7	NA
TGTGCCAGTAATCGGGACAGGACCCCAGGTGGCTACACCTTC	CASNRDRTPGGYTF	NA	TRBV9	TRBJ1-2	TRBD1
TGTGCCAGCACTCCATCAGTATCCGGTTCCTGGGGCTACGAGCAGTACTTC	CASTPSVSGSWGYEQYF	NA	TRBV6-6	TRBJ2-7	NA
TGTGCCAGCGGTCATAGGGGACCAAACGCCGGGGAGCTGTTTTTT	CASGHRGPNAGELFF	NA	TRBV6-5	TRBJ2-2	NA
TGTGCCAGCAGTTACTCTCGCGAGCAGTACTTC	CASSYSREQYF	NA	TRBV6-2/TRBV6-3	TRBJ2-7	NA
TGTGCCAGTAGTATAGGGACACGCTACGAGCAGTACTTC	CASSIGTRYEQYF	NA	TRBV19	TRBJ2-7	NA
TGTGCCAGCAGTCGACAGGGGGCGGAAATGGGGGAGCTGTTTTTT	CASSRQGAEMGELFF	NA	TRBV6-5	TRBJ2-2	TRBD1
TGTGCCAGCACCCCACCGGGCGGGGCCAATGAGCAGTTCTTC	CASTPPGGANEQFF	NA	TRBV6-5	TRBJ2-1	NA
TGTGCCAGTAGTATTTTAACGGCTCCCTCCTGGGGCACCGGGGAGCTGTTTTTT	CASSILTAPSWGTGELFF	NA	TRBV19	TRBJ2-2	NA
TGTGCCAGCAGTTACTCGCCCCGGGGTCGGAGCAATCAGCCCCAGCATTTT	CASSYSPRGRSNQPQHF	NA	TRBV6-7	TRBJ1-5	NA
TGTGCCAGCAGTTACCCTGGGGGGGAGCAGTACTTC	CASSYPGGEQYF	NA	TRBV6-5	TRBJ2-7	NA
TGTGCCAGCAGCCCGGACACCCGGGGGACCCAGTACTTC	CASSPDTRGTQYF	NA	TRBV14	TRBJ2-5	NA
TGTGCCAGTAGTCTTCGACCGCTGATGGGTAGCAATCAGCCCCAGCATTTT	CASSLRPLMGSNQPQHF	NA	TRBV19	TRBJ1-5	NA
TGTGCCAGCAGCTTAGCGGGGCGGGACCAGCCCCAGCATTTT	CASSLAGRDQPQHF	NA	TRBV7-8	TRBJ1-5	NA
TGTGCCAGCATAGGGACAGGGCGCCTCTATGGCTACACCTTC	CASIGTGRLYGYTF	NA	TRBV25-1	TRBJ1-2	TRBD1
TGTGCCAGCTCACCAACCGACGACAGACCCTACGAGCAGTACTTC	CASSPTDDRPYEQYF	NA	TRBV18	TRBJ2-7	NA
TGTGCCAGCAGCTTAGAGTTTGACCCACCGATAGATACGCAGTATTTT	CASSLEFDPPIDTQYF	NA	TRBV13	TRBJ2-3	NA
TGCGCCAGCAGCCAAGAGTCGCCAGGGGAGCTGTTTTTT	CASSQESPGELFF	NA	TRBV4-1	TRBJ2-2	NA
TGTGCCAGCGGAAGGACGGGGGGGCGCACAGATACGCAGTATTTT	CASGRTGGRTDTQYF	NA	TRBV7-2	TRBJ2-3	TRBD2
TGTGCCAGCAGCGGGCAGGGGCCTCAGGAGCAGTTCTTC	CASSGQGPQEQFF	once	TRBV9	TRBJ2-1	NA
TGTGCCAGCTCACGGGGACAATCCACAGATACGCAGTATTTT	CASSRGQSTDTQYF	NA	TRBV18	TRBJ2-3	NA
TGCAGTGCTAGTAACGCTTTCCGCTCCTACGAGCAGTACTTC	CSASNAFRSYEQYF	NA	TRBV20-1	TRBJ2-7	NA
TGTGCCAGCAGCGTAATGTTGCAAGAGACCCAGTACTTC	CASSVMLQETQYF	NA	TRBV9	TRBJ2-5	NA